The 28 T cell receptor beta chains below come from one sample, sequenced in a study of T-cell reconstitution after alpha-beta-depleted transplantation in children. A library of TCRbeta sequences, prepared with unique molecular identifiers, was generated. TCRdb reprocessed the PCR reads with MiXCR, giving one entry per CDR3 protein. Of around 600,000 distinct CDR3 sequences in the sample, about 10% are singletons; the top ten hold roughly 3.9%. The material sequenced was PBMCs from the stem cell graft donor, taken from the stem cell graft. These TCRs come from a human donor who donated a stem cell graft to a child with acute myeloid leukemia.

This clonotype was detected ten times or more. The V call is TRBV12-3 or TRBV12-4, the J call TRBJ1-1, with D possibly TRBD1 on 5 matching bases. Trimming removed 7 bases at V and 3 bases at J, with 18 bases between. The CDR3 sequence is 15 residues long. CDR3 loop: CASTGGGSRDTEAFF. The CDR3, as DNA: TGTGCCAGCACGGGAGGAGGGAGCAGGGACACTGAAGCTTTCTTT.

Only a few counts were recorded for this clonotype. V usage is TRBV11-1 and J usage is TRBJ2-1, with 7 nucleotides matching TRBD2. The CDR3 contains 18 residues. The V gene end was trimmed by 3 bases and the J gene end by 4 bases; junction bases not matched to a gene: 15. The germline CDR1 and CDR2 sequences are SGHAT and FQDESV (reference sequence). In DNA form, the CDR3 reads TGTGCCAGCAGCTTCGGGGGGACTACCGATCCCCCTTACAATGAGCAGTTCTTC. Encoded protein: CASSFGGTTDPPYNEQFF.

This clonotype was counted at least ten times. This sequence joins TRBV11-2 and TRBJ1-1, with D unresolved. V lost 1 base and J 0 bases, leaving 15 bases between the germline ends. This CDR3 contains 17 residues. In germline, CDR1 is SGHAT, CDR2 FQNNGV. The CDR3 DNA follows: TGTGCCAGCAGCTTAGGGGCTGGGAGAACCATGAACACTGAAGCTTTCTTT. This gives the protein CASSLGAGRTMNTEAFF.

The chain combines TRBV20-1 with TRBJ1-5; D perhaps matches TRBD1 (5 bases). V was shortened by 1 base and J by 3 bases, with 28 bases between the two germline ends. CDR1 is DFQATT, CDR2 SNEGSKA, per germline (reference sequence). The CDR3 has 20 residues. The CDR3 bases are TGCAGTGCTAGAGCTCCGCTCGGGGGGATGCAGGCCCTACTCAATCAGCCCCAGCATTTT. Amino acid sequence: CSARAPLGGMQALLNQPQHF.

V is TRBV3-1 and J is TRBJ1-1; perhaps TRBD1 as D (5 bases). This CDR3 region has 15 residues. CDR1 and CDR2 (germline): LGHDT, YNNKEL (reference sequence). V shed 4 bases and J shed 6 bases, with 18 bases lying between them. The CDR3 spells CASSPKGSAGAEAFF. CDR3 bases: TGTGCCAGCAGCCCCAAGGGGTCCGCTGGGGCTGAAGCTTTCTTT.

The chain couples TRBV5-1 to TRBJ2-7; a weak D match, TRBD2 (6 bases). This CDR3 comprises 16 residues. The V gene lost 0 bases and the J gene lost 2 bases, with 15 bases spanning the gap. Looked up from germline, CDR1 is SGHRS and CDR2 is YFSETQ. The CDR3 region has the DNA TGCGCCAGCAGCTTGGGGGGTAGCGGCCAACCCTACGAGCAGTACTTC. Its protein is CASSLGGSGQPYEQYF.

The V and J genes are TRBV29-1 and TRBJ2-7; 7 bases are shared with TRBD2. Germline CDR1 SQVTM, CDR2 ANQGSEA. The J segment lost 2 bases and the V segment lost 3 bases, leaving 4 bases of the junction unmatched. CDR3 length equals 13 residues. The CDR3: CSVDSAGTYEQYF. The DNA for the CDR3 is TGCAGCGTTGACTCAGCGGGAACCTACGAGCAGTACTTC.

V is TRBV5-4 and J is TRBJ2-7, with D possibly matching TRBD2 (6 bases). This CDR3 region has 18 residues. Germline V CDR1 and CDR2: SGHNT, YYREEE (reference sequence). V was trimmed by 0 bases and J by 3 bases, leaving 22 bases between them. In DNA, the CDR3 is TGTGCCAGCAGCTTGGTGGCGGGAACCCTACAAAACGACTACGAGCAGTACTTC. Translated: CASSLVAGTLQNDYEQYF.

This clonotype has more than one count but fewer than ten. J is TRBJ2-7 and V is TRBV5-1; 11 positions agree with TRBD1. V shed 0 bases, J shed 3 bases, and the junction held 2 bases outside the gene matches. Looked up from germline, CDR1 is SGHRS and CDR2 is YFSETQ. The CDR3 is 15 amino acids. Here the CDR3 reads CASSLGGTGGYEQYF. The DNA for the CDR3 is TGCGCCAGCAGCTTGGGCGGGACAGGGGGCTACGAGCAGTACTTC.

The V call is TRBV20-1, the J call TRBJ2-7; 10 bases line up with TRBD1. Germline V lookup: CDR1 DFQATT, CDR2 SNEGSKA (reference sequence). V was pared by 5 bases and J by 7 bases, with 5 bases of the junction left unmatched. The CDR3 is 12 residues long. In DNA, the CDR3 is TGCAGTGCTGTGACAGGGGGCCGGGAGCAGTACTTC. It encodes CSAVTGGREQYF.

V is TRBV21-1 and J is TRBJ2-7; the table's D call of TRBD1 was not tested on the DNA. TRBV21-1 is a pseudogene locus. The CDR3 loop spans 17 amino acids. The CDR3 DNA follows: TGTGCCAGCAGCAAAGCGACGCCAGACAGGAAAAACTACGAGCAGTACTTC. Translation: CASSKATPDRKNYEQYF.

This sequence joins TRBV6-5 and TRBJ1-5, with 8 bases matching TRBD1. The germline CDR1 and CDR2 sequences are MNHEY and SVGAGI. CDR3 length: 15 residues. V was pared by 0 bases and J by 6 bases, with 4 bases of the junction left unmatched. As DNA, the CDR3 is TGTGCCAGCAGTTACTCGGGACAGGACATTCAGCCCCAGCATTTT. Protein product: CASSYSGQDIQPQHF.

This clonotype has only a few counts. The chain couples TRBV14 to TRBJ1-2; D gene ambiguous. The CDR3 has 14 residues. Germline CDR1 and CDR2: SGHDN and FVKESK. V lost 1 base to trimming and J lost 4 bases, with 10 bases between them. The CDR3 loop is CASSQAEQLYGYTF. CDR3 sequence (DNA): TGTGCCAGCAGCCAAGCGGAACAACTCTATGGCTACACCTTC.

This clonotype was observed a few times. CDR3 in DNA: TGTGCCACCGCGGAGCGGGAGGGGGAGCAGTTCTTC. Amino acids: CATAEREGEQFF. The V call is TRBV10-3, the J call TRBJ2-1, with 10 bases fitting TRBD2. J lost 10 bases, V lost 10 bases, and 7 bases had no gene match. Germline V gene sequence: CDR1 ENHRY, CDR2 SYGVKD. The CDR3 runs to 12 residues.

This CDR3 reads CASSQGQAVEAFF. The DNA for the CDR3 is TGTGCCAGCAGTCAGGGGCAGGCAGTTGAAGCTTTCTTT. V is TRBV12-3 or TRBV12-4 and J is TRBJ1-1; weak D call: TRBD1 (6 bases). This CDR3 comprises 13 residues. The V and J ends lost 5 bases and 7 bases respectively, with 14 bases between them.

The chain couples TRBV7-3 to TRBJ2-1, with a possible D match to TRBD2 (5 bases). The CDR3 runs to 16 residues. From germline, CDR1 is SGHTA and CDR2 FQGTGA. V lost 2 bases and J 5 bases, leaving 16 bases between the germline ends. For the CDR3, the DNA is TGTGCCAGCAGCTTAGGGCCTAGCCCTACCCACAATGAGCAGTTCTTC. Translation: CASSLGPSPTHNEQFF.

This clonotype was found many times. This chain uses TRBV20-1 with TRBJ2-2; the match to TRBD2 covers 13 bases. Per germline, CDR1 DFQATT and CDR2 SNEGSKA (reference sequence). J lost 1 base, V lost 6 bases, and 5 bases had no gene match. This CDR3 is built from 16 residues. DNA for the CDR3: TGCAGTGCAAGGACTAGCGGGAGTGGGAACACCGGGGAGCTGTTTTTT. Protein product: CSARTSGSGNTGELFF.

The genes are TRBV10-3 and TRBJ1-1; D perhaps matches TRBD1 (5 bases). Trimming left V 0 bases short and J 2 bases short, with 7 bases between. Per germline, CDR1 ENHRY and CDR2 SYGVKD. The CDR3 covers 14 residues. In DNA form, the CDR3 reads TGTGCCATCAGTGAGTCCGACAGAAACACTGAAGCTTTCTTT. Its translation is CAISESDRNTEAFF.

This clonotype was recorded a few times. The chain links TRBV29-1 to TRBJ2-1; 14 bases are shared with TRBD2. From germline, CDR1 is SQVTM and CDR2 ANQGSEA. V gave up 4 bases and J gave up 10 bases; unmatched junction bases: 6. This CDR3 has 14 residues. The CDR3 sequence is CSVAGLAGAGEQFF. In DNA, the CDR3 is TGCAGCGTTGCGGGACTAGCGGGAGCGGGCGAGCAGTTCTTC.

The V call is TRBV5-1, the J call TRBJ2-7; D ambiguous. Germline V gene lookup returns CDR1 SGHRS and CDR2 YFSETQ. CDR3 length equals 14 residues. Trimming removed 1 base at V and 0 bases at J, with 8 bases between. The CDR3: CASSLFPGSYEQYF. The CDR3 DNA is TGCGCCAGCAGCTTGTTTCCGGGCTCCTACGAGCAGTACTTC. Complete variable domain (other parts from reference TRBV5-1 and TRBJ2-7): KAGVTQTPRYLIKTRGQQVTLSCSPISGHRSVSWYQQTPGQGLQFLFEYFSETQRNKGNFPGRFSGRQFSNSRSEMNVSTLELGDSALYLCASSLFPGSYEQYFGPGTRLTVT.

This clonotype was seen a few times. The final CDR3 position lacks the conserved phenylalanine or tryptophan, pointing to a likely read error. No DNA is shown, since the ends of the CDR3 on it are uncertain; the CDR3 is the one TCRdb lists. The chain joins TRBV12-3 or TRBV12-4 to TRBJ2-1; the table's D call, TRBD2, has no DNA check behind it. The CDR3 is 13 amino acids in total, end residues counted. This CDR3 is CASSLGRLDLVRI.

This clonotype was detected many times. V and J are TRBV25-1 and TRBJ1-1; D not resolved. CDR1 is MGHDK, CDR2 SYGVNS, per germline. Between the trimmed V and J ends, which lost 10 bases and 8 bases, there was a span of 11 bases. The CDR3 sequence is 10 residues long. The CDR3 coding sequence is TGTGCCACCGAAGAGGTCGAAGCTTTCTTT. It encodes CATEEVEAFF.

This sequence joins TRBV5-1 and TRBJ2-2, with D possibly being TRBD2 (6 bases). CDR1 is SGHRS and CDR2 is YFSETQ in the germline V gene. This CDR3 spans 14 amino acids. Trimming took 3 bases from V and 4 from J, leaving 10 bases between them. CDR3 in DNA: TGCGCCAGCAGCTACGGGACTGCCACCGGGGAGCTGTTTTTT. This codes for CASSYGTATGELFF.

This clonotype was counted between two and nine times. The J gene is TRBJ2-6, the V gene TRBV29-1; 10 bases match TRBD1. V dropped 1 base and J dropped 0; count of bases not matched to a gene: 6. Germline V gene data show CDR1 as SQVTM and CDR2 as ANQGSEA. The CDR3 is 18 amino acids. Here the CDR3 reads CSVEAGTGVRSGANVLTF. For the CDR3, the DNA is TGCAGCGTTGAAGCTGGGACAGGGGTGCGCTCTGGGGCCAACGTCCTGACTTTC.

This clonotype was counted only a few times. This chain connects TRBV14 to TRBJ1-1, with 10 bases lining up with TRBD1. J was trimmed by 5 bases and V by 3 bases; bases with no gene match: 6. The germline gives CDR1 SGHDN, CDR2 FVKESK. The CDR3 spans 15 residues. The CDR3 DNA reads as TGTGCCAGCAGCCACGCTGACAGGGGGCTTACTGAAGCTTTCTTT. This codes for CASSHADRGLTEAFF.

This clonotype has a count of ten or more. The chain employs TRBV20-1 and TRBJ2-3; 7 bases fit TRBD2. The length of the CDR3 is 13 residues. Germline lookup yields CDR1 DFQATT and CDR2 SNEGSKA (reference sequence). The V segment lost 3 bases and the J segment 5 bases; nucleotides outside the gene matches: 5. CDR3 in DNA: TGCAGTGCTAGGGATACTAGCGTAGATACGCAGTATTTT. Translation gives CSARDTSVDTQYF.

This clonotype appeared a few times. The V gene is TRBV5-6, the J gene TRBJ2-3; 10 nucleotides line up with TRBD2. There are 16 residues in the CDR3. Losses at the gene ends were 4 bases for V and 5 bases for J; bases not matched to a gene: 10. Germline CDR1 and CDR2: SGHDT and YYEEEE. The CDR3 spells CASSPSPGLARDTQYF. The CDR3 nucleotides are TGTGCCAGCAGCCCGAGCCCGGGACTAGCGAGAGATACGCAGTATTTT.

The chain recombines TRBV29-1 with TRBJ2-2; D perhaps matches TRBD1 (5 bases). Germline V lookup: CDR1 SQVTM, CDR2 ANQGSEA. The ends were cut back, 2 bases at V and 5 bases at J, with 9 bases in the middle. The CDR3 covers 13 residues. CDR3 coding DNA: TGCAGCGTTGAAACAAGGGGTACCGGGGAGCTGTTTTTT. It codes for CSVETRGTGELFF.